Sequencing of this TCR beta chain was carried out in a study of shared clonotypes between healthy human individuals. It was CD45RO-negative cells, positively selected for CCR7, that made up naive CD8 cells, with terminally differentiated effector memory CD45RA+ cells excluded. The CDR3 is made up of 15 amino acids. V shed 8 bases and J shed 1 base, with 14 bases lying between them. Germline lookup yields CDR1 SNHLY and CDR2 FYNNEI. Repertoires were generated with immunoSEQ multiplex PCR, while TCRdb's copy carries only in-frame clones and drops some. The repertoire holds 560,000 or so clones, with approximately 96% as singletons.

The sample comprised naive CD8+ T cells sorted from blood. The receptor's source is a woman in her 30s in good health. The chain combines TRBV2 with TRBJ2-2; D is possibly TRBD2 (5 bases). CDR3 amino acids: CASLLGELNTGELFF. The CDR3 region has the DNA TGTGCCAGCCTCCTCGGGGAGCTGAACACCGGGGAGCTGTTTTTT.